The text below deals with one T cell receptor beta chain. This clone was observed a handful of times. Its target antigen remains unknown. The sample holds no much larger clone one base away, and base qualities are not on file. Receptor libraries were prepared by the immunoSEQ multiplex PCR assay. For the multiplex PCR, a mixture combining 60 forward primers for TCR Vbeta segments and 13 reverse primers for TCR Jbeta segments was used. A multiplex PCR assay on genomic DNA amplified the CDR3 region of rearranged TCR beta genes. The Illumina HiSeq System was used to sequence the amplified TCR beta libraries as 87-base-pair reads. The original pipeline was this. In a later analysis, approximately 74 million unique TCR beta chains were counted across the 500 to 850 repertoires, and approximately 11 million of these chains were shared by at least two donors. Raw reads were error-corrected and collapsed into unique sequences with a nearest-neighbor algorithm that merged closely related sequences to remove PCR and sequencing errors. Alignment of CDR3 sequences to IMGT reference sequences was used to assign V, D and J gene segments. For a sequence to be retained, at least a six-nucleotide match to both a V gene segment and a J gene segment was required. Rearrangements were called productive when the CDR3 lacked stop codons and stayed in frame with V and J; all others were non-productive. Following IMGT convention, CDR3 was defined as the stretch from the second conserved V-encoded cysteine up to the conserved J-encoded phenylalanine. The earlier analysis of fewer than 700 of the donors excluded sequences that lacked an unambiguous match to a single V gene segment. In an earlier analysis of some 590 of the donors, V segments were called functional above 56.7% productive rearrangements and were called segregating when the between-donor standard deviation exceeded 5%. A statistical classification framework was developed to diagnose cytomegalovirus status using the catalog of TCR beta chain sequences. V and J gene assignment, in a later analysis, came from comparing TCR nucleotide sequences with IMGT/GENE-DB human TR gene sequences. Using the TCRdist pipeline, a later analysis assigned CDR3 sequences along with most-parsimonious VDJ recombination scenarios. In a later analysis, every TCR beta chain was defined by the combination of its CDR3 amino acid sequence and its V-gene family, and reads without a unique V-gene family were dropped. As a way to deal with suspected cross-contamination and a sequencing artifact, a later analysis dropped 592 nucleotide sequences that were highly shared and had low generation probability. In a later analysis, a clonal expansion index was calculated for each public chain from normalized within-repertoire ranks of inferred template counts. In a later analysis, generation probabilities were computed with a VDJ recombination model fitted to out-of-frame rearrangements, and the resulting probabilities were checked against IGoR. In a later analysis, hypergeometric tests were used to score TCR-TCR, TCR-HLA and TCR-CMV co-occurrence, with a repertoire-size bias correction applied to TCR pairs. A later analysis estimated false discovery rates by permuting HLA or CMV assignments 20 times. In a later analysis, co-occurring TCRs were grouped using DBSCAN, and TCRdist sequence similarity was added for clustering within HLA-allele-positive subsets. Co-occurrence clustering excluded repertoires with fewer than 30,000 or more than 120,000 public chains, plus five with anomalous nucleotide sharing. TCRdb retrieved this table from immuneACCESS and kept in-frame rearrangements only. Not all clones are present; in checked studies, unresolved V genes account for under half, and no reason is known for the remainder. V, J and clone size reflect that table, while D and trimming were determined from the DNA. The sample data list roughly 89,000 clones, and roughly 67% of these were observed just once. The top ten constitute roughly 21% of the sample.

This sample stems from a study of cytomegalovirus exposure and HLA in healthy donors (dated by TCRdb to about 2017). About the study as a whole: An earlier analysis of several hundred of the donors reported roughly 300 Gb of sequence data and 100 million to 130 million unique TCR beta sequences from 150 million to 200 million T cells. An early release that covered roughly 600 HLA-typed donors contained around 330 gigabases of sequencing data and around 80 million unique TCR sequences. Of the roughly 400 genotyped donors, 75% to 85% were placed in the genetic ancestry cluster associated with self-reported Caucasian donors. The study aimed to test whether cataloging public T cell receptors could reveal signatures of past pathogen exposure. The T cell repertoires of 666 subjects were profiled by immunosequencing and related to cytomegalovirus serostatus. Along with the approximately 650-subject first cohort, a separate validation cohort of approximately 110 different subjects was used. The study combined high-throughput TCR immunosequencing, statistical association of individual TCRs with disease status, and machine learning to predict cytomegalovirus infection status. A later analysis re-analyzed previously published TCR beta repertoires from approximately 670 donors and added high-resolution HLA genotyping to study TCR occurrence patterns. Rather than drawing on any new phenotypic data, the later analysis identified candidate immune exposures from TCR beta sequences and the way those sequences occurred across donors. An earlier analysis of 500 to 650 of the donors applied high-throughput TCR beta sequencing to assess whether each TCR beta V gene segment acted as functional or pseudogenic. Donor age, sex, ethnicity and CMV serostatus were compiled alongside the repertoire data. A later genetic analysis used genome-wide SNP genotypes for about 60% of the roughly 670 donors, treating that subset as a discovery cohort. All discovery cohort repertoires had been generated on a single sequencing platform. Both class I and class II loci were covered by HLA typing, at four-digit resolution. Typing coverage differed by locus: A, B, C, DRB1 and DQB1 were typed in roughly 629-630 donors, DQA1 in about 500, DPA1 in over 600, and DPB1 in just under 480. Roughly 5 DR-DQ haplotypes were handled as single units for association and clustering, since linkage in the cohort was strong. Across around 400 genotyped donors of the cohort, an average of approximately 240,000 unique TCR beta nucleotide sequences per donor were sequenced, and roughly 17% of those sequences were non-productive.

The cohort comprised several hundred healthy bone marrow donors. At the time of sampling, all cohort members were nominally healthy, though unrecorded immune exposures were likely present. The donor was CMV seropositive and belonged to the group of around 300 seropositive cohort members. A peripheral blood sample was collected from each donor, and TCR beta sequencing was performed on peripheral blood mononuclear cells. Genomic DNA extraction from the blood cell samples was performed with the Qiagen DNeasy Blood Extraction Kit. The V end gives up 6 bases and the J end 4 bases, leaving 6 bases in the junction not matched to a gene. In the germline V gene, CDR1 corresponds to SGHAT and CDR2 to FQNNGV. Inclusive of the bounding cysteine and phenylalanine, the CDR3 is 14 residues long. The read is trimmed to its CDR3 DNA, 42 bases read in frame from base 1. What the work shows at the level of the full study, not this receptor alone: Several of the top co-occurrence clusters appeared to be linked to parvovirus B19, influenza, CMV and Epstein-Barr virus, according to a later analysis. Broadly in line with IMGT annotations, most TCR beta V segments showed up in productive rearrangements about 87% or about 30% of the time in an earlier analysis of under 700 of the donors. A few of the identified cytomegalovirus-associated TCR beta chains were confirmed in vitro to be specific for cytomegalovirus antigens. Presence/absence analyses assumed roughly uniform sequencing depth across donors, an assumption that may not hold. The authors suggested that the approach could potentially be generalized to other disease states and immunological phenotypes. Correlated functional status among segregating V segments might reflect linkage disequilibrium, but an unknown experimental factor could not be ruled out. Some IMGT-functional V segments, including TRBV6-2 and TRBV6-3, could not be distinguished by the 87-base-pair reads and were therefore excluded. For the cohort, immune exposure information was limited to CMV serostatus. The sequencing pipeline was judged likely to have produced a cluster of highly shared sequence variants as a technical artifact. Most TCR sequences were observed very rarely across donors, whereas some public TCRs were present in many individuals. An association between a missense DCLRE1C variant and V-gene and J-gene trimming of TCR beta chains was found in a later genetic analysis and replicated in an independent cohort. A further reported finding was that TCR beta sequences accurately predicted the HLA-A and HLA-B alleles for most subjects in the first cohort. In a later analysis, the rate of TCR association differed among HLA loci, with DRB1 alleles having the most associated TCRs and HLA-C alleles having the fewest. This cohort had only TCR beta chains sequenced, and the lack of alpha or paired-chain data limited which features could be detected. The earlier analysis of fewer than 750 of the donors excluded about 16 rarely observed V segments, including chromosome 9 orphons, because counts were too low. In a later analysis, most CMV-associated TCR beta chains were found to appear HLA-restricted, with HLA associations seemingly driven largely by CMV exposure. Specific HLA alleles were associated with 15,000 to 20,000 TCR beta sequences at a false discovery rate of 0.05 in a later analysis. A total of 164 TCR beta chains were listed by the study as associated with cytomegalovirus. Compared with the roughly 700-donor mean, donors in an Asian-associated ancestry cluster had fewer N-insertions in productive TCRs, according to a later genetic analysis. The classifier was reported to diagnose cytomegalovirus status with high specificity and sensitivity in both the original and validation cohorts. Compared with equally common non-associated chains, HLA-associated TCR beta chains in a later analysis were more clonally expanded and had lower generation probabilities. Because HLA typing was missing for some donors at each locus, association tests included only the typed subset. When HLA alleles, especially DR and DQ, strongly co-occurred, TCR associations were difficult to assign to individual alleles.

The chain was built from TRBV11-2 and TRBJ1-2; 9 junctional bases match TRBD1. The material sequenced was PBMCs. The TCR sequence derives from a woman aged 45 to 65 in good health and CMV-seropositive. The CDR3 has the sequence CASSEQGAFYGYTF. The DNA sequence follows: TGTGCCAGCAGTGAACAGGGGGCTTTCTATGGCTACACCTTC.